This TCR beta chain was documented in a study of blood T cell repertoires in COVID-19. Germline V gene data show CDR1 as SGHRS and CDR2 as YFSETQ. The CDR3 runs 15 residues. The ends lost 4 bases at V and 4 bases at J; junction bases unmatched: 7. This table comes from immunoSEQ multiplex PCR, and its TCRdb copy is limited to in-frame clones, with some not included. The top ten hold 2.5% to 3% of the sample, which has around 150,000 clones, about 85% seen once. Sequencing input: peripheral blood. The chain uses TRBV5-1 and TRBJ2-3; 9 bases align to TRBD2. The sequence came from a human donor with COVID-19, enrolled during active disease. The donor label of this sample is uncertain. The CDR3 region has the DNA TGCGCCAGCAGCCCGACTAGCGGATGGCCAGATACGCAGTATTTT. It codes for CASSPTSGWPDTQYF. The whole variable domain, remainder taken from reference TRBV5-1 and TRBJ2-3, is KAGVTQTPRYLIKTRGQQVTLSCSPISGHRSVSWYQQTPGQGLQFLFEYFSETQRNKGNFPGRFSGRQFSNSRSEMNVSTLELGDSALYLCASSPTSGWPDTQYFGPGTRLTVL.